This is a list of T cell receptor beta chains from one sample in a study of blood T cell repertoires in COVID-19. The protocol was immunoSEQ multiplex PCR, while the TCRdb copy is restricted to in-frame clones and leaves out a portion. The sample comprises 250,000 to 300,000 clones, over 75% of which are singletons, and 1% to 1.3% rests with the top ten. Sequences were obtained from PBMCs or T cells enriched from blood (not recorded which). Receptors were obtained from a woman aged 25 to 39 who had recovered from COVID-19. CDR3s include the opening cysteine and the closing phenylalanine or tryptophan. The D gene is left open where the match is weak. For some rows the clone size is stated as once, few or many, or as a class when expanded; others skip it.

j_call clone_size d_call v_call cdr3_nt cdr3_aa
TRBJ1-3 - - TRBV4-1 TGCGCCAGCAGCCAAGAAGCAGGCACCTCAACGCTATCTGGAAACACCATATATTTT CASSQEAGTSTLSGNTIYF
TRBJ2-2 - TRBD2 TRBV9 TGTGCCAGCAGCGTAGGACTAGCGGGCTTGAACACCGGGGAGCTGTTTTTT CASSVGLAGLNTGELFF
TRBJ2-7 - TRBD1 TRBV6-1 TGTGCCAGCAGTGACGGGACAGGCGGCTACGAGCAGTACTTC CASSDGTGGYEQYF
TRBJ1-3 - TRBD1 TRBV5-4 TGTGCCAGCAGCAGGAGGACAGGGGGTTCTGGAAACACCATATATTTT CASSRRTGGSGNTIYF
TRBJ2-3 - - TRBV27 TGTGCCAGCAGACTAACAGGGAGCCGCACAGATACGCAGTATTTT CASRLTGSRTDTQYF
TRBJ2-3 once TRBD2 TRBV28 TGTGCCAGCAGACTAGCGGGAGTCTACCGCACAGATACGCAGTATTTT CASRLAGVYRTDTQYF
TRBJ2-1 - TRBD1 TRBV20-1 TGCAGTGCTAGTAGGGGGACAGGGGGCGCGGATGAGCAGTTCTTC CSASRGTGGADEQFF
TRBJ2-1 few TRBD2 TRBV6-1 TGTGCCAGCAGTGAAATGACTAGCGGGATTGGTAATGAGCAGTTCTTC CASSEMTSGIGNEQFF
TRBJ2-5 - - TRBV12-3/TRBV12-4 TGTGCCAGCAGTTTAGACAGGGAGGGGACCCAGTACTTC CASSLDREGTQYF
TRBJ2-7 - - TRBV20-1 TGCAGTGCTATGTCAGGTTACGAGCAGTACTTC CSAMSGYEQYF
TRBJ1-5 - - TRBV7-8 TGTGCCAGCAGCCCTCGACGGGGGCCCCAGCATTTT CASSPRRGPQHF
TRBJ2-3 - TRBD2 TRBV5-1 TGCGCCAGCAGCGCCCGACTAGCGGGAGGGTCAACAGATACGCAGTATTTT CASSARLAGGSTDTQYF
TRBJ2-1 - - TRBV5-1 TGCGCCAGCAGCACCTGGGACTCTTCCTACAATGAGCAGTTCTTC CASSTWDSSYNEQFF
TRBJ2-7 - - TRBV4-1 TGCGCCAGCAGCAGTAATAGAGGTCCGCAGAGCGAGCAGTACTTC CASSSNRGPQSEQYF
TRBJ2-4 - - TRBV24-1 TGTGCCACCAGTGAGAGTCCGGCCAAAAACATTCAGTACTTC CATSESPAKNIQYF
TRBJ2-5 once TRBD2 TRBV19 TGTGCCAGTAGTACTAGCGGGCCGGAGACCCAGTACTTC CASSTSGPETQYF
TRBJ1-4 - - TRBV28 TGTGCCAGCAGTCCCCATCCGGGACACCGGGAAAAACTGTTTTTT CASSPHPGHREKLFF
TRBJ2-7 - - TRBV20-1 TGCAGTGCTACCCAGGGAAACGAGCAGTACTTC CSATQGNEQYF
TRBJ1-1 - TRBD1 TRBV10-3 TGTGCCATCAGCTCACGTACAGGGGGGAACACTGAAGCTTTCTTT CAISSRTGGNTEAFF
TRBJ1-6 - TRBD1 TRBV28 TGTGCCAGCAGTTTTAGCGACAGGGCTAATTCACCCCTCCACTTT CASSFSDRANSPLHF
TRBJ2-2 - - TRBV6-2/TRBV6-3 TGTGCCAGCAGTTACCGGACAGCGGCGGCCGGGGAGCTGTTTTTT CASSYRTAAAGELFF
TRBJ1-1 - - TRBV4-1 TGCGCCAGCAGCCAACGGGGTAACACTGAAGCTTTCTTT CASSQRGNTEAFF
TRBJ2-1 - TRBD2 TRBV7-9 TGTGCCAGCAGCCTACTAGCGGGAGGTGGTAATGAGCAGTTCTTC CASSLLAGGGNEQFF
TRBJ2-2 - TRBD1 TRBV14 TGTGCCAGCAGATCAGACAGGGTCGCCGGGGAGCTGTTTTTT CASRSDRVAGELFF
TRBJ1-2 - - TRBV2 TGTGCCAGCAGTGATCTCGTCGGTAACTATGGCTACACCTTC CASSDLVGNYGYTF
TRBJ2-1 - - TRBV7-2 TGTGCCAGCAGAAGGGGGTCCTATGAGCAGTTCTTC CASRRGSYEQFF
TRBJ2-5 - - TRBV5-1 TGCGCCAGCAGCTATACAGGGCGAGGGGAGACCCAGTACTTC CASSYTGRGETQYF
TRBJ1-4 - - TRBV30 TGTGCCTGCTCTAAGGGGTCTCAGGCTAATGAAAAACTGTTTTTT CACSKGSQANEKLFF
TRBJ1-2 - - TRBV29-1 TGCAGCGGAGGACAGCGGGGGGATGGCTACACCTTC CSGGQRGDGYTF
TRBJ2-6 once TRBD2 TRBV6-2/TRBV6-3 TGTGCCAGCAGTTACCCTGAACTAGCGGCCTACTCTGGGGCCAACGTCCTGACTTTC CASSYPELAAYSGANVLTF
TRBJ1-5 - - TRBV28 TGTGCCAGCAGTTTGAGTTTGGCGGGCAATCAGCCCCAGCATTTT CASSLSLAGNQPQHF
TRBJ1-3 - - TRBV7-6 TGTGCCAGCAGCTCGTTACGAGGATGGGAGAGTGGAAACACCATATATTTT CASSSLRGWESGNTIYF
TRBJ1-6 - - TRBV5-4 TGTGCCAGCAGCCCCGAGGGCGGTAATTCACCCCTCCACTTT CASSPEGGNSPLHF
TRBJ2-7 once - TRBV6-5 TGTGCCAGCAGCCAAACGGGAGACTACGAGCAGTACTTC CASSQTGDYEQYF
TRBJ2-1 few - TRBV6-2/TRBV6-3 TGTGCCAGCAGTTACCTGGAGCGGATAGGCAATGAGCAGTTCTTC CASSYLERIGNEQFF
TRBJ2-3 - TRBD2 TRBV30 TGTGCCTGGAGTGATGGCGGGAGTAGTAGCACAGATACGCAGTATTTT CAWSDGGSSSTDTQYF
TRBJ2-7 - - TRBV5-1 TGCGCCAGCGGCGGCCGCGGCGACGAGCAGTACTTC CASGGRGDEQYF
TRBJ1-1 many - TRBV29-1 TGCAGCGGACAGATACTGAACACTGAAGCTTTCTTT CSGQILNTEAFF
TRBJ2-6 - TRBD1 TRBV11-2 TGTGCCAGCAGCCCTCGCCTGACAGGGTTTGGGGCCAACGTCCTGACTTTC CASSPRLTGFGANVLTF
TRBJ2-2 - - TRBV27 TGTGCCAGCGGCGTACGGGGGAGAGCCGCCGGGGAGCTGTTTTTT CASGVRGRAAGELFF
TRBJ1-3 - TRBD1 TRBV3-1/TRBV3-2 TGTGCCAGCAGCCCAAAGGACAGGGTGACGGTTGGAAACACCATATATTTT CASSPKDRVTVGNTIYF
TRBJ1-1 - TRBD1 TRBV18 TGTGCCAGCTCACCATCGGGACAGGCAATTTTGGGCTTTGAAGCTTTCTTT CASSPSGQAILGFEAFF